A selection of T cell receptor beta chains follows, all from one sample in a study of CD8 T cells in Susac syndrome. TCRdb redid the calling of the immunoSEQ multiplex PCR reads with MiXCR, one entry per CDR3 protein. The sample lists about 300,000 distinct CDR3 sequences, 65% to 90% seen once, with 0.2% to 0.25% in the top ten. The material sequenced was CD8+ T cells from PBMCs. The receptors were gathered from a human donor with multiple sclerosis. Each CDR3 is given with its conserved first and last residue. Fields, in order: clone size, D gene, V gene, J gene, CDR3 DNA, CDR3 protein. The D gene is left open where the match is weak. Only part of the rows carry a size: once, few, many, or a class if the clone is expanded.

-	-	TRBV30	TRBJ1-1	TGTGCCTGGAGACTCCACCTCGGGGCGCCGGCCATGAACACTGAAGCTTTCTTT	CAWRLHLGAPAMNTEAFF
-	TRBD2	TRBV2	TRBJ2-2	TGTGCCAGCAGTGAGGGACTAGGAGCCGGGGAGCTGTTTTTT	CASSEGLGAGELFF
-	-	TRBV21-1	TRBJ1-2	TGTGCCAGCAGCAAAGAGTCCGGGGGCGATGGTGGCTACACCTTC	CASSKESGGDGGYTF
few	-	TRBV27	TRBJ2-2	TGTGCCAGCAGTTCTGACAGGAACACCGGGGAGCTGTTTTTT	CASSSDRNTGELFF
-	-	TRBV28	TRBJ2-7	TGTGCCAGCAGTTTCGAGGTAGGGCACTACGAGCAGTACTTC	CASSFEVGHYEQYF
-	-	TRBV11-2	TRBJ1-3	TGTGCCAGCAGCTTGAGCCAGTACTCTGGAAACACCATATATTTT	CASSLSQYSGNTIYF
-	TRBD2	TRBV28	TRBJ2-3	TGTGCCAGCAGTACCGGACTAGCGGGAAGCACAGATACGCAGTATTTT	CASSTGLAGSTDTQYF
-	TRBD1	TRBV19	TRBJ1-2	TGTGCCAGTAGTATTGGTGACAGGGGGCATTATGGCTACACCTTC	CASSIGDRGHYGYTF
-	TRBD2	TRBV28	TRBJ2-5	TGTGCCAGCAGTCTCGATCTAGCGGGAGTTGGGGAGACCCAGTACTTC	CASSLDLAGVGETQYF
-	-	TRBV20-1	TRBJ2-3	TGCAGTGCTACAGGGTTCGCGGCAGATACGCAGTATTTT	CSATGFAADTQYF
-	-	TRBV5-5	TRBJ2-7	TGTGCCAGCAGCTTGGATAACTTAACGACCTACGAGCAGTACTTC	CASSLDNLTTYEQYF
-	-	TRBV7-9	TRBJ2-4	TGTGCCAGCAGCTTAGTCCCCCAGGAAAAAGCCAAAAACATTCAGTACTTC	CASSLVPQEKAKNIQYF
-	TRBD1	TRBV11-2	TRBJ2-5	TGTGCCAGCAGCTACTCCTACGGGACAGGGTTTGGAGAGACCCAGTACTTC	CASSYSYGTGFGETQYF
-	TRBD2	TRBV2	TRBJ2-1	TGTGCCAGCAGTGACCCTCGGACTAGCGGGAGACCATCCTACAATGAGCAGTTCTTC	CASSDPRTSGRPSYNEQFF
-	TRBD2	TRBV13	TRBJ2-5	TGTGCCAGCAGTGTGAGCGGGAGGGACCCCCAAGAGACCCAGTACTTC	CASSVSGRDPQETQYF
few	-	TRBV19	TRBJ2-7	TGTGCCAGTAGTATTCAGGGTTCCTACGAGCAGTACTTC	CASSIQGSYEQYF
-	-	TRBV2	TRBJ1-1	TGTGCCAGCAATAGGGAGGACACTGAAGCTTTCTTT	CASNREDTEAFF
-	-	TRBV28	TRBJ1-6	TGTGCCAGCAGTTTGGAGGGTCGGAGCTCCTATAATTCACCCCTCCACTTT	CASSLEGRSSYNSPLHF
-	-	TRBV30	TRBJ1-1	TGTGCCTGGGTTAAAAAAATGAACACTGAAGCTTTCTTT	CAWVKKMNTEAFF
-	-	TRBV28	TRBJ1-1	TGTGCCAGCAAGGTGCGGGGGTCGAACACTGAAGCTTTCTTT	CASKVRGSNTEAFF
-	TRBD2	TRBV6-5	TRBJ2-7	TGTGCCAGCAGTTCAGGGACTAGCGGAGCGTCCTACGAGCAGTACTTC	CASSSGTSGASYEQYF
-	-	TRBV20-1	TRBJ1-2	TGCAGTGCTAGGACACCGATCGGGTCCTTCTATGGCTACACCTTC	CSARTPIGSFYGYTF
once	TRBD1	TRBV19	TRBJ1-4	TGTGCCAGTAGTGTACAGGGACAGACTAATGAAAAACTGTTTTTT	CASSVQGQTNEKLFF
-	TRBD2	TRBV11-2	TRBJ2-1	TGTGCCAGCAGCTTTTTCGGGGGGAATGAGCAGTTCTTC	CASSFFGGNEQFF
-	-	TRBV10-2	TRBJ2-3	TGCGCCAGCAGTGGCCTTGGTAGCCCAGATACGCAGTATTTT	CASSGLGSPDTQYF
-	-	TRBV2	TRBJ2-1	TGTGCCAGCAGTGAAGCGCGGCTAGACAATGAGCAGTTCTTC	CASSEARLDNEQFF
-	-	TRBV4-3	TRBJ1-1	TGCGCCAGCAGCCAAGGGTGGGGTAGAGGGGACAAAGCTTTCTTT	CASSQGWGRGDKAFF
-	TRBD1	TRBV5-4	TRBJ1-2	TGTGCCAGCATTGGGCCTAGGGCAGGGGGCGACTATGGCTACACCTTC	CASIGPRAGGDYGYTF
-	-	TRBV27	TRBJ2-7	TGTGCCAGCAGTTTAGTGGTTACGCGTCACGAGCAGTACTTC	CASSLVVTRHEQYF
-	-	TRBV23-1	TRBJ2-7	TGCGCCAGCAGTCGCCTCCCGCTAATATTC	CASSRLPLIF
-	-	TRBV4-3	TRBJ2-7	TGCGCCAGCAGCCAAGCCGGGGCCCTCTACGAGCAGTACTTC	CASSQAGALYEQYF
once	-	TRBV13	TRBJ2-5	TGTGCCAGCAGCCCAGAGGCAACCCAGTACTTC	CASSPEATQYF
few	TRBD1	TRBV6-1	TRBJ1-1	TGTGCCAGCAGTCCGCGACAGGGCCTCACTGAAGCTTTCTTT	CASSPRQGLTEAFF
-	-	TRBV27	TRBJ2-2	TGTGCCAGCAGTTTATGGCTGTCAGGAGGGACCGGGGAGCTGTTTTTT	CASSLWLSGGTGELFF
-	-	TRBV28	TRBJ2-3	TGTGCCAGCAGTCCTTCACAGGGTTGGACAGATACGCAGTATTTT	CASSPSQGWTDTQYF
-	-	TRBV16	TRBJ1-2	TGTGCCAGCTATGGCAGGGAAAAGCGTGTCTATGGCTACACCTTC	CASYGREKRVYGYTF
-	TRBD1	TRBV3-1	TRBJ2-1	TGTGCCAGCAGCCAAGCCCGATCGACAGGGCATGAGCAGTTCTTC	CASSQARSTGHEQFF
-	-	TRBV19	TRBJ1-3	TGTGCCAGTAGTTCCGTCTTCCCGGGAAGCTCTGGAAACACCATATATTTT	CASSSVFPGSSGNTIYF
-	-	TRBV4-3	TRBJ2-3	TGCGCCAGCAGCCAATCCGGGACGGCTAGCACAGATACGCAGTATTTT	CASSQSGTASTDTQYF
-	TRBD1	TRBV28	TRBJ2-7	TGTGCCAGCAGCCGAACAGGGGAGCTTGCGGTGGGGGAGCAGTACTTC	CASSRTGELAVGEQYF
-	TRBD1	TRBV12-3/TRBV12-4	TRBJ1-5	TGTGCCAGCAGCCTCATCAGGGGGAGCAATCAGCCCCAGCATTTT	CASSLIRGSNQPQHF
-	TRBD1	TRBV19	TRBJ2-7	TGTGCCAGCCAAGGGACAGAGACCTACGAGCAGTACTTC	CASQGTETYEQYF
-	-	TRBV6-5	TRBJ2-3	TGTGCCAGCAGTTACGCGGGGCCTAGCACAGATACGCAGTATTTT	CASSYAGPSTDTQYF
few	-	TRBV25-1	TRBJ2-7	TGTGCCAGCAGTGACAGGGCGACCTACGAGCAGTACTTC	CASSDRATYEQYF
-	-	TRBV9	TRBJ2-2	TGTGCCAGCAGCGTAGAAAGCGGAACGAACACCGGGGAGCTGTTTTTT	CASSVESGTNTGELFF
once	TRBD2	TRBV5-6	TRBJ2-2	TGTGCCGGCTTTTCGACTAGCGGGAGTCCGTACACCGGGGAGCTGTTTTTT	CAGFSTSGSPYTGELFF
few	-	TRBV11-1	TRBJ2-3	TGTGCCAGCAGCTTCCCGACGCGGCTGTCAGGGGATACGCAGTATTTT	CASSFPTRLSGDTQYF
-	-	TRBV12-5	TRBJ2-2	TGTGCTAGTGGTTTGGAGCCCCCCGGGGAGCTGTTTTTT	CASGLEPPGELFF
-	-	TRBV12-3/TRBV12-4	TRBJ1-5	TGTGCCAGCAGTTTTGGGGGGGACCAGCCCCAGCATTTT	CASSFGGDQPQHF
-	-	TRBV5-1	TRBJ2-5	TGCGCCAGCAGCACCTGGACGGACCAAGAGACCCAGTACTTC	CASSTWTDQETQYF
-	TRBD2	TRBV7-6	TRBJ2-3	TGTGCCAGCAGCCCTAGCAGAAGACTAGCGGGAGTTTTAGATACGCAGTATTTT	CASSPSRRLAGVLDTQYF
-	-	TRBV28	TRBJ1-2	TGTGCCAGCAGTTCCTCCGGATTAGGGGCCAACTATGGCTACACCTTC	CASSSSGLGANYGYTF
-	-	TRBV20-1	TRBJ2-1	TGCAGTGCTAGAGATGTGGCAGGGGCCTACCTCAATGAGCAGTTCTTC	CSARDVAGAYLNEQFF
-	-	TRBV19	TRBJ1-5	TGTGCCAGTAGTATGGGGGGGACAAGAGGCAGGCGGCCGGGGAAGCCCCAGCATTTT	CASSMGGTRGRRPGKPQHF
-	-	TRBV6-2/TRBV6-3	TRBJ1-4	TGTGCCAGCACCCCTCCGGGTCGCGAAGAAAAACTGTTTTTT	CASTPPGREEKLFF